What follows are 9 T cell receptor beta chains derived from one specimen sequenced in a study of T cells in Graves' hyperthyroidism and ophthalmopathy. The CDR3 regions of TCR beta were amplified from RNA transcripts. HTBI primers were employed in a first-round RT-PCR of the TCR CDR3. TCRdb re-analysed the multiplex PCR reads in MiXCR, keeping a single row per CDR3 protein. Of fewer than 550,000 distinct CDR3 sequences in the sample, approximately 25% were seen once. Sequencing was carried out using blood. The source of these receptors is a woman aged 25-40 years with Graves' ophthalmopathy.

This clonotype has only a few counts. CDR3 residues: CASSLEAGGDIQYF. As DNA, the CDR3 is TGCGCCAGCAGCTTGGAGGCAGGAGGGGACATTCAGTACTTC. The chain is built from TRBV5-1 and TRBJ2-4; perhaps TRBD2 as D (6 bases). V was pared by 0 bases and J by 8 bases, with 12 bases between. The germline V gene has CDR1 SGHRS and CDR2 YFSETQ. This CDR3 has 14 residues.

This clonotype was counted many times. This chain joins TRBV6-1 and TRBJ2-7; D may be TRBD1 (6 bases). V lost 4 bases and J 0 bases, leaving 10 bases between the germline ends. The CDR3 covers 14 residues. Germline-derived CDR1 and CDR2 are MNHNS and SASEGT. The CDR3 DNA sequence: TGTGCCAGCAGTGGGACAGACCCCTCCTACGAGCAGTACTTC. This codes for CASSGTDPSYEQYF.

The chain recombines TRBV7-2 with TRBJ1-1; no definite D call. Germline CDR1 is SGHTA and CDR2 is FQGNSA. V lost 5 bases to trimming and J lost 2 bases, with 12 bases between them. This CDR3 contains 14 residues. In nucleotides, the CDR3 is TGTGCCAGCAGCCAAACGGTTGAAAACACTGAAGCTTTCTTT. Its translation: CASSQTVENTEAFF.

The chain links TRBV12-3 or TRBV12-4 to TRBJ1-5, with D unclear. Trimming removed 7 bases from V and 3 bases from J, with 7 bases in between. This CDR3 is 12 amino acids long. The chain's CDR3 is CASNQYNQPQHF. CDR3 bases: TGTGCCAGCAACCAGTACAATCAGCCCCAGCATTTT.

This clonotype was observed at least ten times. The chain combines TRBV18 with TRBJ2-2; no firm D call. Germline V lookup: CDR1 KGHSH, CDR2 LQKENI. This CDR3 has 11 amino acids. The V end lost 3 bases, the J end lost 7 bases, and 3 bases lay between the germline ends. The CDR3 DNA reads as TGTGCCAGCTCACCTCTCGGGGAGCTGTTTTTT. Translated, it gives CASSPLGELFF.

In this sample, this clonotype turned up many times. J is TRBJ2-2 and V is TRBV28; D might be TRBD1 (5 bases). This CDR3 is built from 13 residues. Trimming left V 5 bases short and J 6 bases short, with 10 bases between. Germline assignment: CDR1 MDHEN and CDR2 SYDVKM. CDR3 region: CASSNLGAGELFF. The CDR3 bases are TGTGCCAGCAGTAACTTAGGGGCCGGGGAGCTGTTTTTT.

This clonotype was recorded at least ten times. The V and J genes are TRBV28 and TRBJ2-2, with D maybe TRBD1 (5 bases). CDR3 length equals 15 residues. From germline, CDR1 is MDHEN and CDR2 SYDVKM. Trimming removed 6 bases at V and 1 base at J, with 12 bases between. The CDR3 DNA reads as TGTGCCAGCAGCCCCCCCGGACAGAACACCGGGGAGCTGTTTTTT. As protein: CASSPPGQNTGELFF.

This clonotype turned up a few times. This sequence joins TRBV11-2 and TRBJ1-5; D is unclear. The length of the CDR3 is 15 residues. Deletions cut 5 bases from V and 8 bases from J, with 19 bases between. From germline, CDR1 is SGHAT and CDR2 FQNNGV. The CDR3 spells CASSPRGVGSEPQHF. The CDR3 nucleotides are TGTGCCAGCAGCCCCCGGGGAGTGGGGTCTGAGCCCCAGCATTTT.

This clonotype was seen repeatedly, ten times or more. The gene calls are TRBV20-1 and TRBJ2-7; D is uncertain. The CDR3 consists of 12 residues. From germline, CDR1 is DFQATT and CDR2 SNEGSKA (reference sequence). The germline V and J ends were trimmed by 3 bases and 0 bases, with 6 bases remaining between them. As DNA, the CDR3 is TGCAGTGCTAGGAGAAACTCCTACGAGCAGTACTTC. It specifies CSARRNSYEQYF.